The clone carrying this T cell receptor (beta chain) was found many times. Its specificity is unknown. TCRdb called the reads again in MiXCR, with one record for every CDR3 protein. The table shows nearly 650,000 distinct CDR3 sequences, with approximately 24% occurring only once. Trimming shortened V by 2 bases and J by 11 bases, and 9 bases separated the two germline ends. This CDR3 is built from 11 residues. The germline V gene has CDR1 SGHTA and CDR2 FQGNSA. This record comes from a study of T cell repertoires in cytomegalovirus infection. For the study at large: In public TCR beta signatures, there were indications of both CMV infection and matching HLA type. Overall study results and limits: Carriers of CMV plus the relevant HLA were identified by cumulative public TCR beta family frequency. HLA-C-restricted TCR beta clonotypes specific for CMV led the ex vivo response.

The receptor was derived from a human donor in good health (CMV status not recorded). Some clones in this sample may be carry-over from other donors' samples. This chain joins TRBV7-2 and TRBJ1-1; no firm D call. The sequencing sample was made of CD8+ T cells from PBMCs. The CDR3 is CASSLSLGAFF. The CDR3 DNA follows: TGTGCCAGCAGCTTAAGTTTGGGGGCTTTCTTT.